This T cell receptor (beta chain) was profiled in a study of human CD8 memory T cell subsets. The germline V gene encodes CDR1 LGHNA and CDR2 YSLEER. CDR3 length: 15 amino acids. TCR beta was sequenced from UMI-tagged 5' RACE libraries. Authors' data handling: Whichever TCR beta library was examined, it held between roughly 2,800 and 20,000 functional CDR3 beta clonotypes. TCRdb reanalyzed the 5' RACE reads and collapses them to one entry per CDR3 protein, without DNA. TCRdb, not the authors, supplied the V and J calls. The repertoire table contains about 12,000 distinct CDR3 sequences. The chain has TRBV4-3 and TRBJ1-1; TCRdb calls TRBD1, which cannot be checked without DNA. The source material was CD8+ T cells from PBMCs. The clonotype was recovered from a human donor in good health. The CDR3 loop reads CASSQDSGANTEAFF.